These T cell receptor beta chains were read from a single sample in a study of blood T cell repertoires in COVID-19. Using immunoSEQ multiplex PCR, the repertoire was profiled, and TCRdb retains in-frame clones only, with some absent. The table has 95,000 to 150,000 clones, roughly 85% seen once. The sample taken for sequencing was peripheral blood. These receptors were taken from a man aged 40-55 years with acute or convalescent COVID-19. Both conserved end residues are part of each CDR3. Each record gives: V gene, clone size, J gene, D gene, CDR3 protein, CDR3 DNA. The D gene is left open where the match is weak. Size values are once, few and many counts, or a class for expanded clones, and some rows have none.

V gene: TRBV11-3
clone size: -
J gene: TRBJ2-1
D gene: TRBD1
CDR3 protein: CASRSGTGNNEQFF
CDR3 DNA: TGTGCCAGCAGATCCGGGACAGGGAACAATGAGCAGTTCTTC

V gene: TRBV27
clone size: -
J gene: TRBJ1-5
D gene: -
CDR3 protein: CASSLWGGNQPQHF
CDR3 DNA: TGTGCCAGCAGTTTGTGGGGGGGCAATCAGCCCCAGCATTTT

V gene: TRBV5-4
clone size: once
J gene: TRBJ2-7
D gene: TRBD2
CDR3 protein: CASSRGLAGLSYEQYF
CDR3 DNA: TGTGCCAGCAGCCGGGGACTAGCGGGTCTATCCTACGAGCAGTACTTC

V gene: TRBV7-8
clone size: -
J gene: TRBJ2-6
D gene: -
CDR3 protein: CASSLVGAGANVLTF
CDR3 DNA: TGTGCCAGCAGCTTAGTAGGGGCTGGGGCCAACGTCCTGACTTTC

V gene: TRBV30
clone size: -
J gene: TRBJ2-7
D gene: TRBD2
CDR3 protein: CAWSTGLAGVYEQYF
CDR3 DNA: TGTGCCTGGAGTACGGGACTAGCGGGAGTCTACGAGCAGTACTTC

V gene: TRBV3-1/TRBV3-2
clone size: once
J gene: TRBJ2-1
D gene: TRBD2
CDR3 protein: CASSQSLTSGRTYNEQFF
CDR3 DNA: TGTGCCAGCAGCCAATCCCTGACTAGCGGGAGGACTTACAATGAGCAGTTCTTC

V gene: TRBV15
clone size: -
J gene: TRBJ1-2
D gene: TRBD1
CDR3 protein: CATSRSPGQGATF
CDR3 DNA: TGTGCCACCAGCAGATCACCGGGACAGGGAGCCACCTTC

V gene: TRBV29-1
clone size: -
J gene: TRBJ1-1
D gene: -
CDR3 protein: CSVDWGGNTEAFF
CDR3 DNA: TGCAGCGTTGATTGGGGCGGGAACACTGAAGCTTTCTTT

V gene: TRBV7-8
clone size: -
J gene: TRBJ2-3
D gene: -
CDR3 protein: CASSAGSAPTDTQYF
CDR3 DNA: TGTGCCAGCAGCGCGGGGTCCGCCCCCACAGATACGCAGTATTTT

V gene: TRBV19
clone size: -
J gene: TRBJ1-4
D gene: TRBD1
CDR3 protein: CASSIGQGREKLFF
CDR3 DNA: TGTGCCAGTAGTATCGGACAGGGGCGAGAAAAACTGTTTTTT

V gene: TRBV30
clone size: -
J gene: TRBJ2-7
D gene: TRBD2
CDR3 protein: CAWSGRAGYEQYF
CDR3 DNA: TGTGCCTGGAGCGGTAGAGCGGGGTACGAGCAGTACTTC

V gene: TRBV5-6
clone size: -
J gene: TRBJ1-4
D gene: -
CDR3 protein: CASSFQGLREKLFF
CDR3 DNA: TGTGCCAGCAGCTTTCAGGGACTTCGGGAAAAACTGTTTTTT

V gene: TRBV7-9
clone size: -
J gene: TRBJ1-1
D gene: TRBD1
CDR3 protein: CASSTLPGQGWDTEAFF
CDR3 DNA: TGTGCCAGCAGCACCCTCCCGGGACAGGGATGGGACACTGAAGCTTTCTTT

V gene: TRBV7-2
clone size: -
J gene: TRBJ1-1
D gene: TRBD1
CDR3 protein: CASESTGGWLTEAFF
CDR3 DNA: TGTGCCAGCGAATCCACAGGGGGCTGGCTCACTGAAGCTTTCTTT

V gene: TRBV2
clone size: -
J gene: TRBJ2-1
D gene: TRBD2
CDR3 protein: CASGFAGGENEQFF
CDR3 DNA: TGTGCCAGCGGTTTTGCGGGAGGGGAAAATGAGCAGTTCTTC

V gene: TRBV5-1
clone size: -
J gene: TRBJ1-1
D gene: TRBD1
CDR3 protein: CASSLKWGQGGEAFF
CDR3 DNA: TGCGCCAGCAGCTTGAAATGGGGACAGGGTGGTGAAGCTTTCTTT

V gene: TRBV12-5
clone size: -
J gene: TRBJ2-5
D gene: TRBD1
CDR3 protein: CASVELGGPRETQYF
CDR3 DNA: TGTGCTAGTGTTGAATTAGGGGGCCCGCGAGAGACCCAGTACTTC

V gene: TRBV3-1/TRBV3-2
clone size: -
J gene: TRBJ1-4
D gene: -
CDR3 protein: CASSITGSNEKLFF
CDR3 DNA: TGTGCCAGCAGTATTACAGGGTCTAATGAAAAACTGTTTTTT

V gene: TRBV24-1
clone size: -
J gene: TRBJ2-7
D gene: -
CDR3 protein: CATSDLGGSGYEQYF
CDR3 DNA: TGTGCCACCAGTGATTTAGGAGGTAGTGGCTACGAGCAGTACTTC

V gene: TRBV4-1
clone size: once
J gene: TRBJ1-2
D gene: TRBD1
CDR3 protein: CPSSRPTGELWGYTF
CDR3 DNA: TGCCCCAGCAGCCGACCCACAGGGGAATTATGGGGCTACACCTTC

V gene: TRBV7-2
clone size: -
J gene: TRBJ2-3
D gene: -
CDR3 protein: CASSLAGTGWTDTQYF
CDR3 DNA: TGTGCCAGCAGCTTAGCCGGGACTGGATGGACAGATACGCAGTATTTT

V gene: TRBV6-6
clone size: -
J gene: TRBJ2-3
D gene: -
CDR3 protein: CASSYSSHAADTQYF
CDR3 DNA: TGTGCCAGCAGTTACTCTTCCCATGCGGCAGATACGCAGTATTTT

V gene: TRBV7-2
clone size: -
J gene: TRBJ2-1
D gene: TRBD1
CDR3 protein: CASSLGQSAYNEQFF
CDR3 DNA: TGTGCCAGCAGCTTGGGACAGTCCGCCTACAATGAGCAGTTCTTC

V gene: TRBV2
clone size: -
J gene: TRBJ2-7
D gene: -
CDR3 protein: CASSVKPTGILGDEQYF
CDR3 DNA: TGTGCCAGCAGTGTGAAACCTACAGGGATCCTCGGGGACGAGCAGTACTTC

V gene: TRBV7-3
clone size: -
J gene: TRBJ2-3
D gene: -
CDR3 protein: CASSPSTSPDTQYF
CDR3 DNA: TGTGCCAGCAGCCCCTCGACTAGTCCAGATACGCAGTATTTT

V gene: TRBV4-3
clone size: -
J gene: TRBJ1-2
D gene: TRBD1
CDR3 protein: CASSQEVAGGYGYTF
CDR3 DNA: TGCGCCAGCAGCCAAGAGGTGGCAGGGGGCTATGGCTACACCTTC

V gene: TRBV3-1/TRBV3-2
clone size: -
J gene: TRBJ1-6
D gene: TRBD1
CDR3 protein: CASSHSTGIPYNSPLHF
CDR3 DNA: TGTGCCAGCAGCCATTCGACAGGGATCCCCTATAATTCACCCCTCCACTTT

V gene: TRBV20-1
clone size: -
J gene: TRBJ2-2
D gene: -
CDR3 protein: CSASGPASNTGELFF
CDR3 DNA: TGCAGTGCTAGTGGCCCAGCGTCGAACACCGGGGAGCTGTTTTTT

V gene: TRBV19
clone size: -
J gene: TRBJ2-1
D gene: TRBD1
CDR3 protein: CASSVQGVREQFF
CDR3 DNA: TGTGCCAGTAGTGTACAGGGGGTTCGTGAGCAGTTCTTC

V gene: TRBV5-1
clone size: -
J gene: TRBJ1-4
D gene: TRBD1
CDR3 protein: CASTFNLRTGPGSYEKLFF
CDR3 DNA: TGCGCCAGCACCTTTAATTTAAGGACAGGGCCGGGCAGCTATGAAAAACTGTTTTTT

V gene: TRBV5-8
clone size: -
J gene: TRBJ1-6
D gene: TRBD1
CDR3 protein: CASRRGVGQGSPLHF
CDR3 DNA: TGTGCCAGCAGGCGTGGGGTCGGACAGGGATCGCCCCTCCACTTT

V gene: TRBV9
clone size: -
J gene: TRBJ1-5
D gene: -
CDR3 protein: CASSVDSGGNQPQHF
CDR3 DNA: TGTGCCAGCAGCGTAGATTCCGGGGGAAATCAGCCCCAGCATTTT

V gene: TRBV7-2
clone size: -
J gene: TRBJ1-2
D gene: TRBD1
CDR3 protein: CASSPNRGPGYGYTF
CDR3 DNA: TGTGCCAGCAGCCCGAACAGGGGGCCGGGCTATGGCTACACCTTC

V gene: TRBV24-1
clone size: -
J gene: TRBJ2-7
D gene: -
CDR3 protein: CATSDSLAYEQYF
CDR3 DNA: TGTGCCACCAGTGACTCTCTAGCCTACGAGCAGTACTTC

V gene: TRBV18
clone size: -
J gene: TRBJ1-2
D gene: TRBD1
CDR3 protein: CASSESTGGNFYGYTF
CDR3 DNA: TGTGCCAGCTCAGAGAGCACAGGGGGTAACTTCTATGGCTACACCTTC

V gene: TRBV9
clone size: -
J gene: TRBJ1-3
D gene: -
CDR3 protein: CASSVDGISGNTIYF
CDR3 DNA: TGTGCCAGCAGCGTAGACGGGATCTCTGGAAACACCATATATTTT

V gene: TRBV29-1
clone size: few
J gene: TRBJ1-3
D gene: -
CDR3 protein: CSARETSGNTIYF
CDR3 DNA: TGCAGCGCCAGGGAAACCTCTGGAAACACCATATATTTT

V gene: TRBV9
clone size: -
J gene: TRBJ2-5
D gene: TRBD1
CDR3 protein: CASSALTGEDWKTQYF
CDR3 DNA: TGTGCCAGCAGCGCGCTAACAGGGGAAGATTGGAAGACCCAGTACTTC

V gene: TRBV3-1/TRBV3-2
clone size: -
J gene: TRBJ1-3
D gene: TRBD1
CDR3 protein: CASTPGQGAGNTIYF
CDR3 DNA: TGTGCCAGCACACCGGGACAGGGGGCTGGAAACACCATATATTTT

V gene: TRBV7-6
clone size: once
J gene: TRBJ1-3
D gene: -
CDR3 protein: CASGVAGNTIYF
CDR3 DNA: TGTGCCAGTGGAGTGGCTGGAAACACCATATATTTT

V gene: TRBV15
clone size: -
J gene: TRBJ2-5
D gene: -
CDR3 protein: CATSRVGGGPRETQYF
CDR3 DNA: TGTGCCACCAGCAGAGTAGGCGGGGGCCCGCGGGAGACCCAGTACTTC

V gene: TRBV19
clone size: -
J gene: TRBJ2-7
D gene: -
CDR3 protein: CASSTSQVSYEQYF
CDR3 DNA: TGTGCCAGTAGTACCTCACAGGTCTCCTACGAGCAGTACTTC

V gene: TRBV7-2
clone size: -
J gene: TRBJ1-4
D gene: TRBD1
CDR3 protein: CASSPGQGTNEKLFF
CDR3 DNA: TGTGCCAGCAGCCCGGGACAGGGAACTAATGAAAAACTGTTTTTT

V gene: TRBV29-1
clone size: -
J gene: TRBJ2-7
D gene: -
CDR3 protein: CSVEAGMYEQYF
CDR3 DNA: TGCAGCGTTGAAGCAGGGATGTACGAGCAGTACTTC

V gene: TRBV20-1
clone size: -
J gene: TRBJ2-1
D gene: -
CDR3 protein: CSASSDSGEFF
CDR3 DNA: TGCAGTGCTAGTTCGGACTCAGGGGAGTTCTTC

V gene: TRBV11-2
clone size: -
J gene: TRBJ2-7
D gene: -
CDR3 protein: CASSLDHREYF
CDR3 DNA: TGTGCCAGCAGCTTAGATCACAGGGAGTACTTC

V gene: TRBV7-2
clone size: -
J gene: TRBJ1-5
D gene: -
CDR3 protein: CASSLGRSSNQPQHF
CDR3 DNA: TGTGCCAGCAGCTTAGGAAGGAGCAGCAATCAGCCCCAGCATTTT

V gene: TRBV24-1
clone size: -
J gene: TRBJ2-1
D gene: -
CDR3 protein: CATSRAGASYNEQFF
CDR3 DNA: TGTGCCACCTCGAGGGCGGGGGCCTCCTACAATGAGCAGTTCTTC

V gene: TRBV5-1
clone size: -
J gene: TRBJ2-1
D gene: TRBD1
CDR3 protein: CASSSGTGSSYNEQFF
CDR3 DNA: TGCGCCAGCAGTTCCGGGACAGGGAGCTCCTACAATGAGCAGTTCTTC

V gene: TRBV7-9
clone size: many
J gene: TRBJ1-1
D gene: -
CDR3 protein: CASSSRAGEAFF
CDR3 DNA: TGTGCCAGCAGCTCGCGGGCGGGGGAAGCTTTCTTT

V gene: TRBV7-2
clone size: -
J gene: TRBJ1-2
D gene: -
CDR3 protein: CASSFQVDYGYTF
CDR3 DNA: TGTGCCAGCAGCTTCCAGGTGGACTATGGCTACACCTTC

V gene: TRBV6-5
clone size: -
J gene: TRBJ1-5
D gene: TRBD1
CDR3 protein: CASRRQGANQPQHF
CDR3 DNA: TGTGCCAGCAGACGACAGGGCGCCAATCAGCCCCAGCATTTT

V gene: TRBV7-9
clone size: -
J gene: TRBJ2-7
D gene: -
CDR3 protein: CASSFLPYEQYF
CDR3 DNA: TGTGCCAGCAGCTTTCTTCCCTACGAGCAGTACTTC

V gene: TRBV5-1
clone size: -
J gene: TRBJ2-1
D gene: -
CDR3 protein: CATYLPGNEQFF
CDR3 DNA: TGCGCCACCTATCTTCCAGGGAATGAGCAGTTCTTC

V gene: TRBV7-6
clone size: -
J gene: TRBJ1-1
D gene: -
CDR3 protein: CASSLTGGNTEAFF
CDR3 DNA: TGTGCCAGCAGCTTGACAGGCGGTAACACTGAAGCTTTCTTT

V gene: TRBV6-5
clone size: -
J gene: TRBJ1-1
D gene: -
CDR3 protein: CASCSTPGTEAFF
CDR3 DNA: TGTGCCAGCTGTTCGACACCAGGAACTGAAGCTTTCTTT

V gene: TRBV6-4
clone size: -
J gene: TRBJ1-4
D gene: TRBD1
CDR3 protein: CASSRDSKNEKLFF
CDR3 DNA: TGTGCCAGCTCCAGGGACAGTAAGAATGAAAAACTGTTTTTT

V gene: TRBV5-5
clone size: medium-sized
J gene: TRBJ1-6
D gene: TRBD1
CDR3 protein: CASSLVQGRHSPLHF
CDR3 DNA: TGTGCCAGCAGCTTGGTACAGGGGAGACACTCACCCCTCCACTTT

V gene: TRBV30
clone size: -
J gene: TRBJ1-4
D gene: -
CDR3 protein: CAWRAVSESAEKLFF
CDR3 DNA: TGTGCCTGGAGGGCCGTCAGCGAATCTGCGGAAAAACTGTTTTTT